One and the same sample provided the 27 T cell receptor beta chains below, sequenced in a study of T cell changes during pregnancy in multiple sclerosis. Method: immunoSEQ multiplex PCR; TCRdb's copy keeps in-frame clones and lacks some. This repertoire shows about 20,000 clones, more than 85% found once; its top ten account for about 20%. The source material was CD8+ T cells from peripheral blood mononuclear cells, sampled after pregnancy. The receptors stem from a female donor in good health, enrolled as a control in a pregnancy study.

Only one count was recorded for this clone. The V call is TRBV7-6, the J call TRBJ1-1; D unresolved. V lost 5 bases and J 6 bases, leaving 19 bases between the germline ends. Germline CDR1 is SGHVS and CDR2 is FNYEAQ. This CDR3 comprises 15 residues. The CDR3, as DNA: TGTGCCAGCAGCCCCCCGGACGGTTTGGAGGCTGAAGCTTTCTTT. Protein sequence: CASSPPDGLEAEAFF. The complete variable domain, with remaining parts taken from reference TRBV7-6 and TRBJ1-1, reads GAGVSQSPRYKVTKRGQDVALRCDPISGHVSLYWYRQALGQGPEFLTYFNYEAQQDKSGLPNDRFSAERPEGSISTLTIQRTEQRDSAMYRCASSPPDGLEAEAFFGQGTRLTVV.

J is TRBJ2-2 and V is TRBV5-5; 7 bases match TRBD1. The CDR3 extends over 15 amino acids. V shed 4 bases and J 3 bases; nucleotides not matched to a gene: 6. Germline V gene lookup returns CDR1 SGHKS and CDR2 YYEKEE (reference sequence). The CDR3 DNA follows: TGTGCCAGCAGCCTAGGACAGGTGGACACCGGGGAGCTGTTTTTT. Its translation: CASSLGQVDTGELFF.

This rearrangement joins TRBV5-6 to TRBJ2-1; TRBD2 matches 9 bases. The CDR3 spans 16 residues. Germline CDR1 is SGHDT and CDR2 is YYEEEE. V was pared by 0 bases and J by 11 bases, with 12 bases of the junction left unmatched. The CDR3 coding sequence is TGTGCCAGCAGCTTGGGGGACAAAGGGGGGACTAGCAAGCAGTTCTTC. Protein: CASSLGDKGGTSKQFF.

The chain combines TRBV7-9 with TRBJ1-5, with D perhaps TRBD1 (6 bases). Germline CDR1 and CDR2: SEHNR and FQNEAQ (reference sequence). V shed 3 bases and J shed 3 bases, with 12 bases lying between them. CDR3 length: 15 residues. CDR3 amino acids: CASSFSNRDNQPQHF. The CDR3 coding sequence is TGTGCCAGCAGCTTTTCCAACAGGGACAATCAGCCCCAGCATTTT.

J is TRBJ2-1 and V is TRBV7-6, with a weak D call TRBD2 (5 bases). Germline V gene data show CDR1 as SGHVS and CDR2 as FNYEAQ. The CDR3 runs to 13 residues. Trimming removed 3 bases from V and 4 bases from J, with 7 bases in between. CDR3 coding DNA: TGTGCCAGCAGCTTCGGAGGTTACAATGAGCAGTTCTTC. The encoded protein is CASSFGGYNEQFF.

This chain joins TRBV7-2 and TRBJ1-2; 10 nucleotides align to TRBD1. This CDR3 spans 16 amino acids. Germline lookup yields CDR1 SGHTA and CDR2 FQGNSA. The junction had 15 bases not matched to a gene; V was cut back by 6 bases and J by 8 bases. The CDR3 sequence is CASSSTGGTLLYGYTF. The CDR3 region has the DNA TGTGCCAGCAGTTCGACAGGGGGCACTTTACTCTACGGCTACACCTTC.

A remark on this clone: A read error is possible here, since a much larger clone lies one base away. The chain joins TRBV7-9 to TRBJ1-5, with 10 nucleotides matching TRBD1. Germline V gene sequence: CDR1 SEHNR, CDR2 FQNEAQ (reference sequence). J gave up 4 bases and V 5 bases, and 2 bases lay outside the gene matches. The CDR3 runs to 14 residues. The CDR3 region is CASSEGQGNQPQHF. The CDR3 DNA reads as TGTGCCAGCAGCGAGGGACAGGGGAATCAGCCCCAGCATTTT.

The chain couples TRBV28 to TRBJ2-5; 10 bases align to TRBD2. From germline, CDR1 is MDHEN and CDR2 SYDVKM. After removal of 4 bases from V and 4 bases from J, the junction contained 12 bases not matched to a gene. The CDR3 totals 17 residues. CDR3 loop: CASSSPSGSPERETQYF. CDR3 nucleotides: TGTGCCAGCAGTTCCCCTAGCGGGAGCCCGGAGAGAGAGACCCAGTACTTC.

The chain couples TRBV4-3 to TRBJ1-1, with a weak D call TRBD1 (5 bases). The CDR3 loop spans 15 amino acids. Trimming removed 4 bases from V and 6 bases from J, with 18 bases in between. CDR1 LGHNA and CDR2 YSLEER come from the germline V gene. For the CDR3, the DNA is TGCGCCAGCAGCCCCAACGGGGGTTTTTTGGCTGAAGCTTTCTTT. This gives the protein CASSPNGGFLAEAFF.

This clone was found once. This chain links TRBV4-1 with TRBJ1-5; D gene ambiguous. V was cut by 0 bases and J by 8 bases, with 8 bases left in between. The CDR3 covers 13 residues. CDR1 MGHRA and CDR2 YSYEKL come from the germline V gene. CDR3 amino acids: CASSQEGWEPQHF. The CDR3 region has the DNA TGCGCCAGCAGCCAAGAGGGCTGGGAGCCCCAGCATTTT.

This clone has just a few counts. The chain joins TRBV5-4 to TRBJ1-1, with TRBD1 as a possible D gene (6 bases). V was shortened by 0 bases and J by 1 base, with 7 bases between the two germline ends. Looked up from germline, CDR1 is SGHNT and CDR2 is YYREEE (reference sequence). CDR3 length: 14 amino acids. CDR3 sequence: CASSLGGGNTEAFF. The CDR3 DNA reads TGTGCCAGCAGCTTGGGAGGGGGGAACACTGAAGCTTTCTTT.

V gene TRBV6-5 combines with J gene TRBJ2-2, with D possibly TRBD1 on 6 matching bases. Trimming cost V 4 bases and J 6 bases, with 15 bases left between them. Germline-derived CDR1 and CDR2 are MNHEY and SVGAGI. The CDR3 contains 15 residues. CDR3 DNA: TGTGCCAGCAGTTTCGGGGTCAGGGGTGCCGGGGAGCTGTTTTTT. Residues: CASSFGVRGAGELFF.

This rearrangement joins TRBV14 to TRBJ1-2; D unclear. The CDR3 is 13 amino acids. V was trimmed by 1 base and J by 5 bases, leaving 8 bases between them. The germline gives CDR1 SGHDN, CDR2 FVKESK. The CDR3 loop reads CASSQGGRYGYTF. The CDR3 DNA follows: TGTGCCAGCAGCCAAGGAGGCCGGTATGGCTACACCTTC. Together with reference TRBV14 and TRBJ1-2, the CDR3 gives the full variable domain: EAGVTQFPSHSVIEKGQTVTLRCDPISGHDNLYWYRRVMGKEIKFLLHFVKESKQDESGMPNNRFLAERTGGTYSTLKVQPAELEDSGVYFCASSQGGRYGYTFGSGTRLTVV.

In DNA, the CDR3 is TGTGCCAGCAGCGAGTTGGGTCAGGGGCCCTACGAGCAGTACTTC. It is translated as CASSELGQGPYEQYF. This sequence joins TRBV6-5 and TRBJ2-7, with a possible D match to TRBD1 (6 bases). The germline V gene encodes CDR1 MNHEY and CDR2 SVGAGI. V shed 6 bases and J shed 2 bases, with 17 bases lying between them. There are 15 residues in the CDR3.

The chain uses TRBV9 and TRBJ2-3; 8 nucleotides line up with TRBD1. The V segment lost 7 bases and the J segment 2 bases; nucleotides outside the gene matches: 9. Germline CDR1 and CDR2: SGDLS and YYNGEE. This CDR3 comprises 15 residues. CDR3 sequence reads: CASGGRGPHTDTQYF. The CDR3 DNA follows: TGTGCCAGCGGGGGCAGGGGGCCGCACACAGATACGCAGTATTTT.

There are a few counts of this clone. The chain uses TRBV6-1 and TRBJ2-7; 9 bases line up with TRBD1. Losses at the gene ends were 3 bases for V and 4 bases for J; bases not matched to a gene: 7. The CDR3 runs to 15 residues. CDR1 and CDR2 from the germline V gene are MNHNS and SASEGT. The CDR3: CASSEEGTGWYEQYF. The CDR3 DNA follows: TGTGCCAGCAGTGAGGAGGGGACAGGGTGGTACGAGCAGTACTTC.

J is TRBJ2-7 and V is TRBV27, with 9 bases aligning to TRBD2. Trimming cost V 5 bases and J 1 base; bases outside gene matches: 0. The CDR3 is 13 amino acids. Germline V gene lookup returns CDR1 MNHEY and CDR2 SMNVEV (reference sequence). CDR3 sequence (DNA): TGTGCCAGCAGTACTAGCGGGTCCTACGAGCAGTACTTC. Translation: CASSTSGSYEQYF.

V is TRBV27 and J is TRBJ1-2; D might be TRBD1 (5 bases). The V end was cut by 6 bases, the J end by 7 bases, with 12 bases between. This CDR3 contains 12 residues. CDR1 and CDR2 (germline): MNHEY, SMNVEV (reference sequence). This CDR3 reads CASRTGGIGYTF. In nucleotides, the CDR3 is TGTGCCAGCAGGACCGGGGGAATTGGCTACACCTTC.

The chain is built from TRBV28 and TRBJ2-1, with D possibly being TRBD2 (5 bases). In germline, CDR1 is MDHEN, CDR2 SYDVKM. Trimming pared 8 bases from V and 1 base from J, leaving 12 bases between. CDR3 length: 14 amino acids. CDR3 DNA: TGTGCCAGCTGGTTCGGGGATTCCTACAATGAGCAGTTCTTC. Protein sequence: CASWFGDSYNEQFF.

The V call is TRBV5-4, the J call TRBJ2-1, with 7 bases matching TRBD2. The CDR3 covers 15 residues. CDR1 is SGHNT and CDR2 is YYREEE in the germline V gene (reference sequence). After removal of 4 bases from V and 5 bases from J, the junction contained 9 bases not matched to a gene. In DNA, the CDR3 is TGTGCCAGCAGCCCAGACCTAGCGGTTAACAATGAGCAGTTCTTC. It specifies CASSPDLAVNNEQFF.

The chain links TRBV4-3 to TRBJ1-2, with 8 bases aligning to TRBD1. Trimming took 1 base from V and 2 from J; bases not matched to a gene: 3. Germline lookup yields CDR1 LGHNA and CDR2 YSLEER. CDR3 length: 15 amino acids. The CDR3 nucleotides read TGCGCCAGCAGCCAAGGGACAGGGCAAAACTATGGCTACACCTTC. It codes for CASSQGTGQNYGYTF.

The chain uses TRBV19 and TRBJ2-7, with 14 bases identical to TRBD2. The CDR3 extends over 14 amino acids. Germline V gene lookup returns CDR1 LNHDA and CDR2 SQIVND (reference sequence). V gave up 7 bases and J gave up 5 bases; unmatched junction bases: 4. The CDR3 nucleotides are TGTGCCAGTATGGGACTAGCGGGAGCACACGAGCAGTACTTC. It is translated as CASMGLAGAHEQYF.

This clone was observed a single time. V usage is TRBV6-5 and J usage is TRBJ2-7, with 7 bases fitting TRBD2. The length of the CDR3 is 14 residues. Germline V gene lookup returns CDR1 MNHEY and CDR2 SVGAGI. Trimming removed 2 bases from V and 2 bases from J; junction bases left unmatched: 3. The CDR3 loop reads CASSYAGVPYEQYF. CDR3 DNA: TGTGCCAGCAGTTACGCGGGGGTACCCTACGAGCAGTACTTC.

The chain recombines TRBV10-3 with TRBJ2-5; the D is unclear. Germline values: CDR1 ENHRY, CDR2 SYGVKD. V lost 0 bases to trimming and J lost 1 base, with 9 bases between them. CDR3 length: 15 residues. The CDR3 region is CAISESRPAQETQYF. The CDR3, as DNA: TGTGCCATCAGTGAGTCCAGGCCAGCCCAAGAGACCCAGTACTTC.

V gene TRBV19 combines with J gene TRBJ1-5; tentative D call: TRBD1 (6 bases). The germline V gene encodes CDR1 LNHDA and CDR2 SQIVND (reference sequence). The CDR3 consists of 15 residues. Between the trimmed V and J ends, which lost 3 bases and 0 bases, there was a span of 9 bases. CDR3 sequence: CASSIWDTSNQPQHF. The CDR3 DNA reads TGTGCCAGTAGTATCTGGGACACTAGCAATCAGCCCCAGCATTTT.

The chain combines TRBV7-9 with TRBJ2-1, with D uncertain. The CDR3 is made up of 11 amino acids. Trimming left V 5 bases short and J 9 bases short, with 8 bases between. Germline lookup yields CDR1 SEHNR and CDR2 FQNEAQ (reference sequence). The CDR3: CASSPVIEQFF. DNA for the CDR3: TGTGCCAGCAGCCCAGTGATTGAGCAGTTCTTC.

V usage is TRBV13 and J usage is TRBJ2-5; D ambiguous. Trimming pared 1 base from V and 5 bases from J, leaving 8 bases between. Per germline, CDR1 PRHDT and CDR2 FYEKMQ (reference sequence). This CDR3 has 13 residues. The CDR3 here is CASSLASKETQYF. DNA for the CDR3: TGTGCCAGCAGCTTAGCAAGCAAGGAGACCCAGTACTTC.